These 32 T cell receptor beta chains were all obtained from the same sample, sequenced in a study of blood T cell repertoires in COVID-19. The table came from immunoSEQ multiplex PCR; TCRdb's copy has only in-frame clones and leaves some out. The data show 150,000 to 200,000 clones, roughly 86% seen once. The sample consisted of peripheral blood. These receptors were collected from an older man with acute or convalescent COVID-19.

V and J are TRBV7-2 and TRBJ2-3, with a tentative D call TRBD1 (5 bases). Trimming pared 5 bases from V and 8 bases from J, leaving 8 bases between. Germline V lookup: CDR1 SGHTA, CDR2 FQGNSA. CDR3 length: 11 residues. CDR3 DNA: TGTGCCAGCAGCCAGCAGGGTACGCAGTATTTT. Its protein is CASSQQGTQYF. Filled out from reference TRBV7-2 and TRBJ2-3, the complete variable domain reads GAGVSQSPSNKVTEKGKDVELRCDPISGHTALYWYRQSLGQGLEFLIYFQGNSAPDKSGLPSDRFSAERTGGSVSTLTIQRTQQEDSAVYLCASSQQGTQYFGPGTRLTVL.

This sequence joins TRBV7-3 and TRBJ1-1; maybe TRBD1 (5 bases). Germline CDR1 SGHTA, CDR2 FQGTGA. V was shortened by 5 bases and J by 4 bases, with 11 bases between the two germline ends. The length of the CDR3 is 13 residues. The CDR3 region is CASSLGQFTEAFF. Written as DNA, the CDR3 is TGTGCCAGCAGCCTAGGACAATTCACTGAAGCTTTCTTT.

J is TRBJ1-1 and V is TRBV7-9; TRBD1 matches 9 bases. The CDR3 has 15 residues. V shed 4 bases, J shed 4 bases, and the junction held 7 bases outside the gene matches. Germline V gene lookup returns CDR1 SEHNR and CDR2 FQNEAQ (reference sequence). The CDR3 DNA is TGTGCCAGCAGCTATTACAGGGGGCAGGGCACTGAAGCTTTCTTT. Protein product: CASSYYRGQGTEAFF.

About this clone: The same CDR3 also results from other DNA sequences found in this sample. This chain links TRBV5-1 with TRBJ1-5; D remains unclear. The CDR3 runs to 15 residues. V was clipped by 0 bases and J by 2 bases, with 9 bases between them. Germline CDR1 SGHRS, CDR2 YFSETQ. CDR3 protein: CASSLASGGNQPQHF. Here the CDR3 DNA reads TGCGCCAGCAGCTTGGCCTCGGGAGGCAATCAGCCCCAGCATTTT. Looking up the rest from reference TRBV5-1 and TRBJ1-5 gives the full variable domain: KAGVTQTPRYLIKTRGQQVTLSCSPISGHRSVSWYQQTPGQGLQFLFEYFSETQRNKGNFPGRFSGRQFSNSRSEMNVSTLELGDSALYLCASSLASGGNQPQHFGDGTRLSIL.

The V call is TRBV3-1 (or the pseudogene TRBV3-2), the J call TRBJ2-1, with TRBD2 identical over 9 bases. The CDR3 runs to 15 residues. Germline V lookup: CDR1 LGHDT, CDR2 YNNKEL (reference sequence). The J segment lost 4 bases and the V segment lost 3 bases, leaving 4 bases of the junction unmatched. The CDR3 nucleotides are TGTGCCAGCAGCCACGGTAGCGGGGGTTACAATGAGCAGTTCTTC. Translated: CASSHGSGGYNEQFF.

V and J are TRBV7-3 and TRBJ2-3; 13 bases align to TRBD2. Germline trimming cut 4 bases from V and 6 bases from J; bases unmatched to any gene: 1. The CDR3 consists of 14 residues. Germline CDR1 SGHTA, CDR2 FQGTGA. CDR3 residues: CASSSTSGRDTQYF. The CDR3 DNA follows: TGTGCCAGCAGCTCGACTAGCGGGAGGGATACGCAGTATTTT.

V is TRBV5-1 and J is TRBJ2-2; D perhaps matches TRBD1 (5 bases). Germline CDR1 SGHRS, CDR2 YFSETQ. The CDR3 runs 14 residues. V was shortened by 7 bases and J by 5 bases, with 15 bases between the two germline ends. CDR3 bases: TGCGCCAGCTCTAATCAGGGTAGGACCGGGGAGCTGTTTTTT. Translating gives CASSNQGRTGELFF.

The V and J genes are TRBV7-2 and TRBJ2-7; D possibly corresponds to TRBD1 (6 bases). Trimming took off 5 bases at V and 2 bases at J, with 16 bases between the two ends. CDR3 size: 15 residues. CDR1 SGHTA and CDR2 FQGNSA come from the germline V gene. The CDR3 reads CASSLSQGVPYEQYF. CDR3 nucleotides: TGTGCCAGCAGCCTTTCACAGGGTGTCCCCTACGAGCAGTACTTC.

The V call is TRBV5-6, the J call TRBJ2-1; the match to TRBD1 covers 7 bases. This CDR3 is 14 amino acids long. J gave up 10 bases and V 4 bases, and 11 bases lay outside the gene matches. CDR1 is SGHDT, CDR2 YYEEEE, per germline. The CDR3, as DNA: TGTGCCAGCAGCCCCATGACAGGGATAGACGAGCAGTTCTTC. Its protein is CASSPMTGIDEQFF.

The V gene is TRBV28, the J gene TRBJ1-2, with a possible D match to TRBD1 (6 bases). Trimming removed 6 bases at V and 4 bases at J, with 15 bases between. Germline assignment: CDR1 MDHEN and CDR2 SYDVKM. This CDR3 spans 14 amino acids. CDR3 DNA sequence: TGTGCCAGCAGCCTAGGACAGATACCCTATGGCTACACCTTC. This gives the protein CASSLGQIPYGYTF.

This chain joins TRBV6-5 and TRBJ2-3; D is perhaps TRBD2 (5 bases). Germline V lookup: CDR1 MNHEY, CDR2 SVGAGI. The ends were cut back, 8 bases at V and 2 bases at J, with 5 bases in the middle. This CDR3 comprises 11 residues. CDR3 in DNA: TGTGCCAGCGGACTCACAGATACGCAGTATTTT. It yields the protein CASGLTDTQYF.

The CDR3 coding sequence is TGTGCCAGCAGAGGGGTCACTGAAGCTTTCTTT. Its protein is CASRGVTEAFF. The chain recombines TRBV28 with TRBJ1-1, with TRBD1 as a possible D gene (5 bases). The CDR3 sequence is 11 residues long. CDR1 is MDHEN, CDR2 SYDVKM, per germline. Trimming left V 6 bases short and J 4 bases short, with 6 bases between.

This chain uses TRBV7-3 with TRBJ2-3, with TRBD2 identical over 12 bases. CDR1 is SGHTA and CDR2 is FQGTGA in the germline V gene. The CDR3 extends over 16 amino acids. V was pared by 2 bases and J by 4 bases, with 4 bases of the junction left unmatched. The chain's CDR3 is CASSLVLAGGPDTQYF. CDR3 coding DNA: TGTGCCAGCAGCTTAGTACTAGCGGGAGGCCCAGATACGCAGTATTTT. Full variable domain (rest looked up from reference TRBV7-3 and TRBJ2-3): GAGVSQTPSNKVTEKGKYVELRCDPISGHTALYWYRQSLGQGPEFLIYFQGTGAADDSGLPNDRFFAVRPEGSVSTLKIQRTERGDSAVYLCASSLVLAGGPDTQYFGPGTRLTVL.

This chain joins TRBV27 and TRBJ2-4; 10 bases fit TRBD1. V lost 5 bases and J lost 7; bases outside the gene matches: 11. This CDR3 has 16 amino acids. Germline values: CDR1 MNHEY, CDR2 SMNVEV (reference sequence). For the CDR3, the DNA is TGTGCCAGCAGTATGGGGACAGGGGAAGTTAGTAACATTCAGTACTTC. It specifies CASSMGTGEVSNIQYF.

The chain recombines TRBV4-1 with TRBJ1-2; 9 nucleotides match TRBD1. The V and J ends lost 0 bases and 8 bases, in that order; junction bases with no gene match: 7. Germline values: CDR1 MGHRA, CDR2 YSYEKL. This CDR3 comprises 15 residues. The CDR3 is CASSQDTGGALGYTF. DNA of the CDR3: TGCGCCAGCAGCCAAGATACAGGGGGCGCGTTGGGCTACACCTTC.

This clone was counted a single time. The V call is TRBV11-2, the J call TRBJ2-7, with TRBD1 as a possible D gene (5 bases). Germline V gene lookup returns CDR1 SGHAT and CDR2 FQNNGV. This CDR3 comprises 14 residues. The V end was cut by 2 bases, the J end by 2 bases, with 10 bases between. CDR3 sequence reads: CASSLSRGAYEQYF. The CDR3 nucleotides are TGTGCCAGCAGCTTAAGTAGGGGTGCCTACGAGCAGTACTTC.

V is TRBV6-2 or TRBV6-3 and J is TRBJ2-5; 13 nucleotides agree with TRBD2. The V gene's germline CDR1 is MNHEY and CDR2 SVGEGT. This CDR3 spans 19 amino acids. The trim removed 0 bases at V and 5 bases at J, leaving 12 bases unmatched. The CDR3 sequence: CASSYSGLAGDPRVETQYF. The CDR3 coding sequence is TGTGCCAGCAGTTACTCAGGACTAGCGGGGGACCCACGGGTTGAGACCCAGTACTTC.

This clone was counted only a few times. The V and J genes are TRBV19 and TRBJ2-2, with D maybe TRBD1 (5 bases). This CDR3 contains 15 residues. Deletions cut 2 bases from V and 7 bases from J, with 14 bases between. Germline assignment: CDR1 LNHDA and CDR2 SQIVND (reference sequence). The CDR3 bases are TGTGCCAGTAGTATATGGACAATGACGAGCGGGGAGCTGTTTTTT. Translation: CASSIWTMTSGELFF.

This clone occurred once. The chain couples TRBV18 to TRBJ2-1, with D possibly matching TRBD2 (5 bases). V was cut by 3 bases and J by 5 bases, with 11 bases left in between. CDR1 is KGHSH and CDR2 is LQKENI in the germline V gene. The CDR3 covers 14 residues. As DNA, the CDR3 is TGTGCCAGCTCACCGGCGGGCAAGGACAATGAGCAGTTCTTC. Encoded protein: CASSPAGKDNEQFF.

The V gene is TRBV7-2, the J gene TRBJ2-7, with a weak D call TRBD2 (6 bases). V lost 5 bases and J lost 3, with 14 bases in between. The CDR3 extends over 14 amino acids. Per germline, CDR1 SGHTA and CDR2 FQGNSA. The CDR3 region has the DNA TGTGCCAGCAGCGCCCGGGACGGGAGCTACGAGCAGTACTTC. It codes for CASSARDGSYEQYF.

This clone was counted once. The CDR3 sequence: CASSPGGTLNTEAFF. The CDR3 DNA is TGCGCCAGCAGCCCGGGGGGCACCTTGAACACTGAAGCTTTCTTT. The V and J genes are TRBV5-1 and TRBJ1-1, with D possibly TRBD1 on 6 matching bases. Trimming left V 4 bases short and J 0 bases short, with 13 bases between. Germline V gene data show CDR1 as SGHRS and CDR2 as YFSETQ. The CDR3 has 15 residues. The full variable domain, its missing parts supplied by reference TRBV5-1 and TRBJ1-1, is KAGVTQTPRYLIKTRGQQVTLSCSPISGHRSVSWYQQTPGQGLQFLFEYFSETQRNKGNFPGRFSGRQFSNSRSEMNVSTLELGDSALYLCASSPGGTLNTEAFFGQGTRLTVV.

This CDR3 is CASSMDRGTDTQYF. The CDR3 DNA follows: TGTGCCAGTAGCATGGACAGGGGCACAGATACGCAGTATTTT. The chain uses TRBV19 and TRBJ2-3, with TRBD1 matching over 8 bases. The CDR3 spans 14 residues. Germline lookup yields CDR1 LNHDA and CDR2 SQIVND (reference sequence). V lost 6 bases to trimming and J lost 1 base; unmatched junction nucleotides: 3.

The chain combines TRBV19 with TRBJ1-1, with 9 bases matching TRBD1. The germline CDR1 and CDR2 sequences are LNHDA and SQIVND (reference sequence). This CDR3 is built from 15 residues. With 3 bases clipped from V and 4 bases from J, the junction kept 6 bases outside the gene matches. CDR3 DNA sequence: TGTGCCAGTAGTATCCCCGGGACAGGGAGCACTGAAGCTTTCTTT. Amino acid sequence: CASSIPGTGSTEAFF.

CDR3 residues: CASSSTRPSSYEQYF. CDR3 bases: TGTGCCAGCAGCTCGACTCGGCCGAGCTCCTACGAGCAGTACTTC. The chain couples TRBV7-3 to TRBJ2-7; D unresolved. Per germline, CDR1 SGHTA and CDR2 FQGTGA. With 4 bases removed from V and 0 bases from J, the gap between germline ends came to 13 bases. The CDR3 is 15 residues long.

V and J are TRBV7-2 and TRBJ2-1; TRBD2 is a possible D gene (5 bases). V was trimmed by 7 bases and J by 7 bases, leaving 26 bases between them. Germline loops: CDR1 SGHTA, CDR2 FQGNSA. CDR3 length: 17 amino acids. CDR3 nucleotides: TGTGCCAGCATATCCCAATCCGGGATTCGTAAATGGAATGAGCAGTTCTTC. Its translation is CASISQSGIRKWNEQFF.

V usage is TRBV28 and J usage is TRBJ1-5; D not resolved. The CDR3 has 16 amino acids. Looked up from germline, CDR1 is MDHEN and CDR2 is SYDVKM. V was pared by 5 bases and J by 0 bases, with 14 bases between. CDR3 sequence reads: CASSTPGFSSNQPQHF. CDR3 in DNA: TGTGCCAGCAGTACTCCCGGGTTCTCTAGCAATCAGCCCCAGCATTTT.

This chain uses TRBV29-1 with TRBJ2-3, with 11 bases that match TRBD2. Unmatched junction bases numbered 1, after V lost 6 bases and J lost 5 bases. The CDR3 covers 12 residues. The germline V gene has CDR1 SQVTM and CDR2 ANQGSEA. CDR3 DNA: TGCAGCGTGGGGACTAGCGGAGATACGCAGTATTTT. It codes for CSVGTSGDTQYF.

This chain joins TRBV11-3 and TRBJ2-3, with D perhaps matching TRBD2 (5 bases). The V end was cut by 1 base, the J end by 2 bases, with 10 bases between. CDR3 length equals 15 residues. Germline V gene lookup returns CDR1 SGHNT and CDR2 YENEEA. CDR3 in amino acids: CASSLGGVDTDTQYF. Written as DNA, the CDR3 is TGTGCCAGCAGCTTAGGGGGAGTGGACACAGATACGCAGTATTTT.

This chain joins TRBV5-1 and TRBJ1-2; no clear D gene. Germline assignment: CDR1 SGHRS and CDR2 YFSETQ. V shed 4 bases and J shed 2 bases, with 9 bases lying between them. The CDR3 loop spans 13 amino acids. In DNA, the CDR3 is TGCGCCAGCAGCCGCGAGGGCAACTATGGCTACACCTTC. Residues: CASSREGNYGYTF.

V is TRBV6-4 and J is TRBJ2-1; tentative D call: TRBD1 (6 bases). CDR1 MRHNA and CDR2 SNTAGT come from the germline V gene. The CDR3 covers 15 residues. Trimming took 0 bases from V and 3 from J, leaving 9 bases between them. This CDR3 is CASSDSTGFYNEQFF. In DNA, the CDR3 is TGTGCCAGCAGTGACTCGACAGGTTTCTACAATGAGCAGTTCTTC.

The chain joins TRBV7-9 to TRBJ2-5; D unclear. CDR1 and CDR2 from the germline V gene are SEHNR and FQNEAQ (reference sequence). This CDR3 comprises 14 residues. V was shortened by 0 bases and J by 5 bases, with 10 bases between the two germline ends. CDR3 region: CASSLAMVRETQYF. CDR3 nucleotide sequence: TGTGCCAGCAGCTTAGCAATGGTACGGGAGACCCAGTACTTC.

This clone was picked up one time. The chain recombines TRBV5-1 with TRBJ2-3; 9 bases align to TRBD1. Trimming took 0 bases from V and 9 from J; bases not matched to a gene: 5. The CDR3 runs 14 residues. Germline CDR1 is SGHRS and CDR2 is YFSETQ. The CDR3, as DNA: TGCGCCAGCAGCTTGGGGACAGGGGAGGACACGCAGTATTTT. Protein product: CASSLGTGEDTQYF.